This record looks at one T cell receptor (beta chain) sequence and its context. The antigen is not known. The data stem from a study of regulatory T cells in long-lasting Graves disease. Time point denoted: newly diagnosed GD, antithyroid drugs for less than 3 months. PBMCs were the source of the RNA used for TCR sequencing. CDR1 is SEHNR, CDR2 FQNEAQ, per germline (reference sequence). The V and J ends lost 1 base and 3 bases respectively, with 16 bases between them. The CDR3 is made up of 17 amino acids. Study-level results: Newly diagnosed disease favored TRBV20-1 and TRBJ2-1 over persistent disease.

Libraries of TCR beta came from iRepertoire HTBI primers plus Arm-PCR of CDR3 regions. In TCRdb, the multiplex PCR reads were re-called with MiXCR into one record per CDR3 protein. The repertoire holds roughly 440,000 distinct CDR3 sequences, with roughly 15% as singletons. In addition, the sample was reused for a study of T cells in Graves' hyperthyroidism and ophthalmopathy.

The chain combines TRBV7-9 with TRBJ2-1; tentatively, D is TRBD1 (6 bases). This TCR derives from a young woman with Graves disease. The source material was peripheral blood mononuclear cells (PBMCs), sampled at new diagnosis, from a patient treated with antithyroid drugs. The CDR3 region is CASSLGKGGASYNEQFF. The CDR3 DNA is TGTGCCAGCAGCTTAGGAAAAGGGGGAGCAAGCTACAATGAGCAGTTCTTC.